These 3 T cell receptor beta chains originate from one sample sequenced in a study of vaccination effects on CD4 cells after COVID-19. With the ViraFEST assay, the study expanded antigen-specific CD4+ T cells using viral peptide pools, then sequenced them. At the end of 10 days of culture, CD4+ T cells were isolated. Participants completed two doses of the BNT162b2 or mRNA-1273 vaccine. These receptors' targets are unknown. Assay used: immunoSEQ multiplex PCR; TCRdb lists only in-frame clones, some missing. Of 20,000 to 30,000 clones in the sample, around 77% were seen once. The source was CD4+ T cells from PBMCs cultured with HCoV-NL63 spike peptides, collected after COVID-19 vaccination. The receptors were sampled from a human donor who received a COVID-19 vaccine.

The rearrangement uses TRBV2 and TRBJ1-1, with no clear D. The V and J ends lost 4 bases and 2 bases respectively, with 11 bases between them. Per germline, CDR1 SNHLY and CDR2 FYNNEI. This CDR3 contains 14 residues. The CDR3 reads CASSGEVFNTEAFF. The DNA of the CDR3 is TGTGCCAGCAGTGGGGAGGTTTTTAACACTGAAGCTTTCTTT.

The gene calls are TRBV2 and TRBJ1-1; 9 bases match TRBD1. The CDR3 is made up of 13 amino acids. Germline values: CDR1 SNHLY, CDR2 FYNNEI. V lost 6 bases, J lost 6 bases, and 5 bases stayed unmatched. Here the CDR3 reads CASRSDRGSEAFF. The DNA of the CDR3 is TGTGCCAGCAGATCGGACAGGGGATCTGAAGCTTTCTTT.

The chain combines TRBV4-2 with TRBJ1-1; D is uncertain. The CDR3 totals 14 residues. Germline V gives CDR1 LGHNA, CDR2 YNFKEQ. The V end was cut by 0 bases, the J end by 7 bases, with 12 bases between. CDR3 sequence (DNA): TGTGCCAGCAGCCAAGAGGAGGTTCTGGATGAAGCTTTCTTT. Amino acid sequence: CASSQEEVLDEAFF.